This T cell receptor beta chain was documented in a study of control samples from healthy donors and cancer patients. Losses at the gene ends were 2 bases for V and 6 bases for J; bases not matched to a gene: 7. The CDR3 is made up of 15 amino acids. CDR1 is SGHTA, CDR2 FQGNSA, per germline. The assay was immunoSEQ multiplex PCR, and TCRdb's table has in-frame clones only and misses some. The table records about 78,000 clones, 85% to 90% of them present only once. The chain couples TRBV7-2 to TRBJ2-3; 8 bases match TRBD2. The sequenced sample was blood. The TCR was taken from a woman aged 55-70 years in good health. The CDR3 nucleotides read TGTGCCAGCAGCTTACAAGCGGGAGAAGTGGATACGCAGTATTTT. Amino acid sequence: CASSLQAGEVDTQYF.